These T cell receptor beta chains were read from a single sample in a study of blood T cell repertoires in COVID-19. Data came from immunoSEQ multiplex PCR; TCRdb stores just in-frame clones and leaves some out. The profile covers some 250,000 clones, with about 87% appearing a single time and about 5% taken by the ten largest. Sequences were obtained from peripheral blood. These receptors were collected from a woman aged 55-70 years with COVID-19, enrolled during active disease. CDR3s include the opening cysteine and the closing phenylalanine or tryptophan. Fields, in order: V gene, J gene, CDR3 protein.

>TRBV5-4|TRBJ2-3
CASSSGLAGETDTQYF
>TRBV5-6|TRBJ1-2
CASSLLGQDNGYTF
>TRBV9|TRBJ2-2
CASSRDFNTGELFF
>TRBV10-3|TRBJ2-1
CAIRARDEQFF
>TRBV30|TRBJ1-1
CAWSVGSGTEAFF
>TRBV5-1|TRBJ1-4
CASSPATGFDEKLFF
>TRBV7-9|TRBJ1-3
CASSLVGYSSGNTIYF
>TRBV6-6|TRBJ1-1
CASSGRGRGTEAFF
>TRBV12-3/TRBV12-4|TRBJ1-2
CASSLARNYGYTF
>TRBV19|TRBJ2-6
CASSFGGGANVLTF
>TRBV19|TRBJ1-4
CASTARAQNEKLFF
>TRBV19|TRBJ2-1
CASSITRQSYNEQFF
>TRBV5-1|TRBJ2-1
CASSPAVSSYNEQFF
>TRBV2|TRBJ1-6
CASRVNGEPLHF
>TRBV20-1|TRBJ2-5
CSASGLAGQETQYF
>TRBV7-6|TRBJ2-2
CASSHLRGLSLTGELFF
>TRBV6-5|TRBJ1-6
CASSYSGRIHF
>TRBV28|TRBJ1-4
CASSLLPRTGTEKLFF
>TRBV27|TRBJ1-6
CASSFQAYNSPLHF
>TRBV5-4|TRBJ2-3
CASSRGGADTQYF
>TRBV6-1|TRBJ2-3
CASSDLRLGTSTDTQYF
>TRBV6-5|TRBJ1-1
CASRGQGVTEAFF
>TRBV11-2|TRBJ2-7
CASSFGRQALQQYF
>TRBV5-4|TRBJ1-2
CASSLEGIDYGYTF
>TRBV7-9|TRBJ2-3
CASSFTSGVGGTDTQYF
>TRBV24-1|TRBJ2-6
CATSSPGVMGANVLTF
>TRBV5-6|TRBJ2-1
CASSLAYSGSYSYNEQFF
>TRBV10-3|TRBJ1-3
CAISGTGNTIYF
>TRBV27|TRBJ2-7
CASSLYGLATEQYF
>TRBV4-3|TRBJ1-6
CASSQDLGTVNSPLHF
>TRBV6-2/TRBV6-3|TRBJ2-7
CASSRSGWGYEQYF
>TRBV15|TRBJ1-4
CATSRDQGVNEKLFF
>TRBV2|TRBJ2-5
CASSPWDRGETQYF
>TRBV9|TRBJ2-3
CASSREGARTDTQYF
>TRBV6-6|TRBJ1-6
CASAAAVVDSPLHF
>TRBV19|TRBJ2-7
CASSIGHGTGTYEQYF
>TRBV15|TRBJ1-4
CATSRESQSTNEKLFF
>TRBV5-4|TRBJ1-5
CASSLQGRGQPQHF
>TRBV2|TRBJ2-1
CASSISGREQFF
>TRBV21-1|TRBJ2-7
CASTLGQPYEQYF
>TRBV29-1|TRBJ2-2
CSVETGGNTGELFF
>TRBV5-6|TRBJ1-5
CASSLSGPSNQPQHF
>TRBV5-1|TRBJ1-3
CASSLDRAPGNTIYF
>TRBV11-2|TRBJ1-4
CASSLMHFEKLFF
>TRBV27|TRBJ1-1
CASSLRHPGSTEAFF
>TRBV18|TRBJ1-2
CASSPGVTGHSNYGYTF
>TRBV18|TRBJ2-2
CASSTPEGQGINGELFF
>TRBV6-2/TRBV6-3|TRBJ1-5
CASSYYPNRDRRGNQPQHF
>TRBV29-1|TRBJ2-1
CSVGRTGRGPNEQFF
>TRBV5-4|TRBJ2-1
CASSFRGSYNEQFF
>TRBV7-9|TRBJ1-1
CASSLGEGQGDTEAFF
>TRBV7-3|TRBJ2-3
CASSVGTSGRVVGDTQYF
>TRBV7-6|TRBJ1-3
CASSAGPTLSGNTIYF
>TRBV7-9|TRBJ2-7
CASSLPGISSYEQYF